The 24 T cell receptor beta chains given below trace back to one sample, sequenced in a study of blood T cell repertoires in COVID-19. Libraries were prepared by immunoSEQ multiplex PCR; TCRdb keeps only in-frame clonotypes and omits some of them. The table has 150,000 to 250,000 clones, 75% to 85% seen once. Sequencing was performed on peripheral blood. The receptors were gathered from a woman in her thirties or forties with COVID-19, enrolled during active disease.

The V call is TRBV5-1, the J call TRBJ1-5; weak D call: TRBD1 (6 bases). The CDR3 runs to 15 residues. Trimming shortened V by 0 bases and J by 4 bases, and 11 bases separated the two germline ends. In germline, CDR1 is SGHRS, CDR2 YFSETQ. The CDR3 sequence is CASSLEGTPNQPQHF. The DNA of the CDR3 is TGCGCCAGCAGCTTGGAAGGGACACCGAATCAGCCCCAGCATTTT. The variable domain in full, completed from reference TRBV5-1 and TRBJ1-5, reads KAGVTQTPRYLIKTRGQQVTLSCSPISGHRSVSWYQQTPGQGLQFLFEYFSETQRNKGNFPGRFSGRQFSNSRSEMNVSTLELGDSALYLCASSLEGTPNQPQHFGDGTRLSIL.

In regard to this clone: Relative to the germline gene, one junction end is altered; a read error may explain this. The chain links TRBV11-3 to TRBJ1-1, with TRBD1 identical over 7 bases. The germline gives CDR1 SGHNT, CDR2 YENEEA. There are 15 residues in the CDR3. The CDR3 spells CASSLGGNMNTEAFF. DNA of the CDR3: TGTGCCAGCAGTTTAGGGGGCAACATGAACACTGAAGCTTTCTTT.

The chain joins TRBV27 to TRBJ2-5; no firm D call. The V gene lost 2 bases and the J gene lost 5 bases, with 9 bases spanning the gap. The CDR3 sequence is 13 residues long. Germline values: CDR1 MNHEY, CDR2 SMNVEV (reference sequence). In nucleotides, the CDR3 is TGTGCCAGCAGTTTAAAGGCCGGGGAGACCCAGTACTTC. Encoded protein: CASSLKAGETQYF.

This chain connects TRBV20-1 to TRBJ2-7; the D gene is possibly TRBD1 (7 bases). The CDR3 has 11 residues. Trimming left V 4 bases short and J 9 bases short, with 13 bases between. Per germline, CDR1 DFQATT and CDR2 SNEGSKA (reference sequence). The CDR3 bases are TGCAGTGCTACATTCCAGGGGGGGCAGTACTTC. It specifies CSATFQGGQYF.

The chain uses TRBV7-3 and TRBJ2-3; D gene ambiguous. The length of the CDR3 is 11 residues. V dropped 3 bases and J dropped 6 bases, with 4 bases sitting between them. Germline V CDR1 and CDR2: SGHTA, FQGTGA. CDR3 nucleotide sequence: TGTGCCAGCAGCTTCGGGGATACGCAGTATTTT. It codes for CASSFGDTQYF.

CDR3 sequence: CSAVNRGGRETQYF. The CDR3 DNA reads as TGCAGCGCCGTGAACAGGGGGGGGCGAGAGACCCAGTACTTC. V and J are TRBV29-1 and TRBJ2-5; D may be TRBD1 (8 bases). CDR3 length: 14 amino acids. Trimming removed 7 bases at V and 4 bases at J, with 19 bases between. The germline V gene has CDR1 SQVTM and CDR2 ANQGSEA.

The chain combines TRBV4-1 with TRBJ1-2, with 8 bases lining up with TRBD1. Germline V gene lookup returns CDR1 MGHRA and CDR2 YSYEKL. V shed 4 bases, J shed 3 bases, and the junction held 7 bases outside the gene matches. The CDR3 totals 15 residues. CDR3 DNA: TGCGCCAGCAGCCCACCGGGACAGGACCACTATGGCTACACCTTC. Its translation is CASSPPGQDHYGYTF.

The rearrangement uses TRBV19 and TRBJ1-1; D may be TRBD1 (6 bases). CDR3 length equals 13 residues. Germline CDR1 is LNHDA and CDR2 is SQIVND (reference sequence). Deletions cut 7 bases from V and 1 base from J, with 10 bases between. CDR3: CASTSGENTEAFF. The CDR3, as DNA: TGTGCCAGTACCTCAGGGGAGAACACTGAAGCTTTCTTT. Combining the CDR3 with reference TRBV19 and TRBJ1-1 gives the whole variable domain DGGITQSPKYLFRKEGQNVTLSCEQNLNHDAMYWYRQDPGQGLRLIYYSQIVNDFQKGDIAEGYSVSREKKESFPLTVTSAQKNPTAFYLCASTSGENTEAFFGQGTRLTVV.

The V call is TRBV4-2, the J call TRBJ2-1; weak D call: TRBD2 (7 bases). Germline V CDR1 and CDR2: LGHNA, YNFKEQ. The ends were cut back, 0 bases at V and 4 bases at J, with 16 bases in the middle. The CDR3 is made up of 17 amino acids. CDR3 nucleotide sequence: TGTGCCAGCAGCCAAGATTTAGGGGGGGCTACTTACAATGAGCAGTTCTTC. Protein sequence: CASSQDLGGATYNEQFF.

The V and J genes are TRBV19 and TRBJ1-6; 9 bases agree with TRBD1. This CDR3 has 14 amino acids. The germline V gene has CDR1 LNHDA and CDR2 SQIVND (reference sequence). The V gene end was trimmed by 10 bases and the J gene end by 9 bases; junction bases not matched to a gene: 10. This CDR3 reads CATGEGQGFSPLHF. The CDR3 nucleotides read TGTGCCACCGGCGAGGGACAGGGCTTTTCACCCCTCCACTTT.

The chain recombines TRBV29-1 with TRBJ2-4; perhaps TRBD1 as D (5 bases). Germline CDR1 reads SQVTM; CDR2 reads ANQGSEA. CDR3 length: 15 amino acids. Trimming removed 3 bases at V and 0 bases at J, with 12 bases between. CDR3 protein: CSVEGRGGAKNIQYF. The CDR3 DNA reads as TGCAGCGTTGAGGGAAGGGGTGGAGCCAAAAACATTCAGTACTTC. Looking up the rest from reference TRBV29-1 and TRBJ2-4 gives the full variable domain: SAVISQKPSRDICQRGTSLTIQCQVDSQVTMMFWYRQQPGQSLTLIATANQGSEATYESGFVIDKFPISRPNLTFSTLTVSNMSPEDSSIYLCSVEGRGGAKNIQYFGAGTRLSVL.

The chain joins TRBV18 to TRBJ2-3, with D perhaps TRBD2 (6 bases). Between the trimmed V and J ends, which lost 0 bases and 0 bases, there was a span of 13 bases. CDR1 and CDR2 (germline): KGHSH, LQKENI. This CDR3 has 17 residues. CDR3 sequence reads: CASSPPGLAVSTDTQYF. The CDR3 DNA is TGTGCCAGCTCACCACCGGGATTAGCGGTTAGCACAGATACGCAGTATTTT.

The chain carries TRBV19 and TRBJ2-3, with TRBD1 identical over 8 bases. The trim removed 2 bases at V and 2 bases at J, leaving 9 bases unmatched. The germline V gene encodes CDR1 LNHDA and CDR2 SQIVND (reference sequence). The CDR3 has 17 residues. CDR3 DNA: TGTGCCAGTAGTATACATCCCACGGGACAGGTCACAGATACGCAGTATTTT. This translates into CASSIHPTGQVTDTQYF.

This chain joins TRBV6-5 and TRBJ1-6; D gene unclear. V gave up 4 bases and J gave up 2 bases, with 6 bases separating them. Germline V lookup: CDR1 MNHEY, CDR2 SVGAGI. CDR3 length equals 14 residues. The CDR3 is CASSSRTYNSPLHF. DNA of the CDR3: TGTGCCAGCAGTTCCAGAACCTATAATTCACCCCTCCACTTT.

This chain uses TRBV9 with TRBJ1-1; D is uncertain. Germline CDR1 reads SGDLS; CDR2 reads YYNGEE. The CDR3 is 14 residues long. With 4 bases removed from V and 6 bases from J, the gap between germline ends came to 16 bases. The CDR3 nucleotides read TGTGCCAGCAGCTCTAGAGAGCAAAGCCCTGAAGCTTTCTTT. Amino acids: CASSSREQSPEAFF.

The chain uses TRBV19 and TRBJ1-2; weak D call: TRBD1 (5 bases). Trimming removed 0 bases from V and 0 bases from J, with 11 bases in between. Germline V gives CDR1 LNHDA, CDR2 SQIVND (reference sequence). This CDR3 spans 16 amino acids. The CDR3 here is CASSIEAGTTNYGYTF. CDR3 coding DNA: TGTGCCAGTAGTATAGAGGCGGGGACGACTAACTATGGCTACACCTTC.

The chain couples TRBV10-2 to TRBJ2-7; 7 bases map to TRBD1. This CDR3 region has 14 residues. Losses at the gene ends were 6 bases for V and 0 bases for J; bases not matched to a gene: 5. Germline CDR1 and CDR2: WSHSY and SAAADI. CDR3 nucleotides: TGCGCCAGCAGACTCGGACAGGACTCCTACGAGCAGTACTTC. Its translation: CASRLGQDSYEQYF.

This chain links TRBV10-3 with TRBJ1-3; 7 bases line up with TRBD1. The junction had 7 bases not matched to a gene; V was cut back by 4 bases and J by 4 bases. Germline V CDR1 and CDR2: ENHRY, SYGVKD. The CDR3 runs 15 residues. The chain's CDR3 is CAISVGRGKGNTIYF. The CDR3 DNA is TGTGCCATCAGTGTGGGCAGGGGGAAGGGAAACACCATATATTTT.

The genes are TRBV5-8 and TRBJ2-1, with 7 bases that match TRBD2. This CDR3 is 15 amino acids long. V trimming: 2 bases; J trimming: 4 bases; junction bases outside the gene matches: 6. Per germline, CDR1 SGHTS and CDR2 YDEGEE. The CDR3 loop reads CASSLPGGGYNEQFF. Here the CDR3 DNA reads TGTGCCAGCAGCTTACCGGGAGGAGGTTACAATGAGCAGTTCTTC.

The chain joins TRBV5-4 to TRBJ2-2; 8 nucleotides line up with TRBD1. Germline V gene lookup returns CDR1 SGHNT and CDR2 YYREEE (reference sequence). The CDR3 length is 15 residues. V lost 5 bases and J lost 0; bases outside the gene matches: 3. Here the CDR3 DNA reads TGTGCCAGCAGACTACAGGGGGCGAACACCGGGGAGCTGTTTTTT. It translates to CASRLQGANTGELFF.

This rearrangement joins TRBV5-1 to TRBJ2-3; D remains unclear. The germline V gene has CDR1 SGHRS and CDR2 YFSETQ. CDR3 size: 12 residues. Deletions cut 2 bases from V and 2 bases from J, with 3 bases between. The CDR3 sequence: CASSFNTDTQYF. In nucleotides, the CDR3 is TGCGCCAGCAGCTTCAACACAGATACGCAGTATTTT.

The chain recombines TRBV4-1 with TRBJ1-1; 7 bases match TRBD1. The length of the CDR3 is 16 residues. V lost 4 bases and J lost 4; bases outside the gene matches: 12. CDR1 and CDR2 (germline): MGHRA, YSYEKL. CDR3 nucleotides: TGCGCCAGCAGCCTTTATACAGGGGCCTTAGGCACTGAAGCTTTCTTT. Translation: CASSLYTGALGTEAFF.

In its sample, this clone was seen a few times. The chain uses TRBV5-4 and TRBJ2-2; 12 bases map to TRBD2. The CDR3 totals 15 residues. The germline gives CDR1 SGHNT, CDR2 YYREEE (reference sequence). V shed 4 bases and J 6 bases; nucleotides not matched to a gene: 4. For the CDR3, the DNA is TGTGCCAGCAGCCGGACTAGCGGGGTTTCCGGGGAGCTGTTTTTT. This encodes CASSRTSGVSGELFF.

The DNA of the CDR3 is TGTGCCAGTAGGCCGGGACAGGGGCTCTATGGCTACACCTTC. Amino acids: CASRPGQGLYGYTF. The chain is built from TRBV19 and TRBJ1-2; 10 positions match TRBD1. Germline assignment: CDR1 LNHDA and CDR2 SQIVND (reference sequence). V was clipped by 6 bases and J by 4 bases; unmatched bases: 5. The CDR3 is made up of 14 amino acids.